Below are 2 T cell receptor beta chains sequenced from a single sample in a study of cytomegalovirus exposure and HLA in healthy donors. Primers for the PCR totalled 60 Vbeta and 13 Jbeta. Clones were read by immunoSEQ multiplex PCR, and TCRdb kept only the in-frame ones, dropping some. Found here are under 300,000 clones, 84% of them singletons; the top ten hold 2% to 2.5%. The sequenced material came from PBMCs. Every receptor here comes from a middle-aged woman in good health and CMV-seropositive.

The J gene is TRBJ2-1, the V gene TRBV6-5; maybe TRBD1 (6 bases). This CDR3 region has 13 residues. In germline, CDR1 is MNHEY, CDR2 SVGAGI. Trimming removed 0 bases at V and 9 bases at J, with 9 bases between. The CDR3 coding sequence is TGTGCCAGCAGTTACTCGACAGGAATTGAGCAGTTCTTC. This gives the protein CASSYSTGIEQFF.

Regarding this clone: Other DNA sequences in the same sample also yield this CDR3. CDR3: CAWSGTGTGEYGYTF. In DNA, the CDR3 is TGTGCCTGGAGTGGGACCGGGACAGGGGAATATGGCTACACCTTC. The chain joins TRBV30 to TRBJ1-2, with TRBD1 matching over 10 bases. This CDR3 has 15 amino acids. The germline V gene encodes CDR1 GTSNPN and CDR2 SVGIG (reference sequence). After removal of 1 base from V and 5 bases from J, the junction contained 7 bases not matched to a gene.